This T cell receptor beta chain was recovered during a study of blood T cell repertoires in COVID-19. The junction had 5 bases not matched to a gene; V was cut back by 2 bases and J by 4 bases. Germline lookup yields CDR1 SGHTA and CDR2 FQGNSA. CDR3 length: 15 amino acids. The method was immunoSEQ multiplex PCR; TCRdb's version includes in-frame clones alone and lacks a portion of them. The data show around 89,000 clones, 55% to 75% seen once. The sample comprised peripheral blood. The source is an elderly woman with acute or convalescent COVID-19. The chain combines TRBV7-2 with TRBJ1-1, with TRBD1 identical over 9 bases. The CDR3 nucleotides read TGTGCCAGCAGCTTACGACAGGGGGGTCGCACTGAAGCTTTCTTT. It is translated as CASSLRQGGRTEAFF.